One sample yielded the 26 T cell receptor beta chains listed below, sequenced in a study of response to subunit inactivated influenza vaccine (dated by TCRdb to the late 2010s). Library construction relied on RT-PCR. Sequencing relied on an Illumina HiSeq 2500. TCRdb applied fastp at Q25 and MiXCR to the public reads, then kept only in-frame beta chains. Under each unique CDR3 protein, matching rows form one entry showing the most common genes and DNA. This sample is represented by hundreds of thousands of distinct CDR3 sequences; around 8% of them were singletons. The leading ten clones occupy over 10% of the sample. Sample: PBMCs from blood, taken less than 30 months after vaccination. These receptors came from a man aged 50 to 69 who received an inactivated influenza vaccine. Donor details come from another sample of the same person, matched by shared clones.

The rearrangement uses TRBV5-6 and TRBJ2-3; 7 positions match TRBD2. Germline CDR1 is SGHDT and CDR2 is YYEEEE. J lost 4 bases, V lost 0 bases, and 5 bases had no gene match. The CDR3 consists of 15 residues. CDR3 residues: CASSLVSLAADTQYF. In nucleotides, the CDR3 is TGTGCCAGCAGCTTGGTGTCCCTAGCGGCAGATACGCAGTATTTT.

The V gene is TRBV7-2, the J gene TRBJ2-3; D possibly corresponds to TRBD2 (6 bases). The CDR3 totals 15 residues. Germline V gene lookup returns CDR1 SGHTA and CDR2 FQGNSA. The ends were cut back, 6 bases at V and 2 bases at J, with 15 bases in the middle. For the CDR3, the DNA is TGTGCCAGCAGTCCCACCCGGACTAACACAGATACGCAGTATTTT. The encoded protein is CASSPTRTNTDTQYF.

The chain is built from TRBV5-1 and TRBJ2-2; D gene unclear. Germline V gene sequence: CDR1 SGHRS, CDR2 YFSETQ. The V end was cut by 0 bases, the J end by 5 bases, with 8 bases between. This CDR3 has 14 amino acids. The CDR3 reads CASSLDVATGELFF. As DNA, the CDR3 is TGCGCCAGCAGCTTGGATGTAGCAACCGGGGAGCTGTTTTTT.

This clonotype was found many times. The chain employs TRBV29-1 and TRBJ2-2, with D uncertain. The CDR3 totals 14 residues. Trimming removed 0 bases at V and 5 bases at J, with 10 bases between. Looked up from germline, CDR1 is SQVTM and CDR2 is ANQGSEA. CDR3 sequence reads: CSVEEERTTGELFF. CDR3 coding DNA: TGCAGCGTTGAAGAAGAGCGAACAACCGGGGAGCTGTTTTTT.

This clonotype appeared a few times. The rearrangement uses TRBV24-1 and TRBJ2-2, with 8 bases fitting TRBD2. Trimming at V came to 4 bases and at J to 3 bases, leaving 9 bases not matched to a gene. CDR3 length: 17 amino acids. Germline loops: CDR1 KGHDR, CDR2 SFDVKD. The CDR3 here is CATSDPSGSGYTGELFF. In DNA, the CDR3 is TGTGCCACCAGTGACCCGAGCGGGAGTGGATACACCGGGGAGCTGTTTTTT.

This clonotype appeared a few times. This chain uses TRBV5-1 with TRBJ1-2; D ambiguous. CDR3 length: 14 residues. V was pared by 1 base and J by 5 bases, with 12 bases between. Germline V gene lookup returns CDR1 SGHRS and CDR2 YFSETQ. The DNA of the CDR3 is TGCGCCAGCAGCTTGCCGGGCCGAGGATATGGCTACACCTTC. It specifies CASSLPGRGYGYTF.

This clonotype was recorded at least ten times. J is TRBJ2-1 and V is TRBV20-1; D not certain. V was clipped by 2 bases and J by 12 bases, with 14 bases between them. This CDR3 comprises 12 residues. Germline CDR1 is DFQATT and CDR2 is SNEGSKA (reference sequence). CDR3 amino acids: CSARFGLLGQFF. In nucleotides, the CDR3 is TGCAGTGCTAGATTCGGCCTTCTCGGGCAGTTCTTC.

This clonotype was counted a few times. V and J are TRBV24-1 and TRBJ2-3; no firm D call. Trimming shortened V by 0 bases and J by 3 bases, and 15 bases separated the two germline ends. The CDR3 consists of 17 residues. CDR1 and CDR2 (germline): KGHDR, SFDVKD. CDR3 nucleotide sequence: TGTGCCACCAGTGATTTGGGTCCAGATTTTGGGACAGATACGCAGTATTTT. It codes for CATSDLGPDFGTDTQYF.

This chain links TRBV6-5 with TRBJ2-7, with 13 bases lining up with TRBD2. Germline loops: CDR1 MNHEY, CDR2 SVGAGI. Unmatched junction bases numbered 5, after V lost 2 bases and J lost 7 bases. The CDR3 extends over 15 amino acids. In DNA form, the CDR3 reads TGTGCCAGCAGTTACACACTAGCGGGAGGGAGGGAGCAGTACTTC. Translating it yields CASSYTLAGGREQYF.

V gene TRBV6-5 combines with J gene TRBJ1-3, with 7 bases fitting TRBD1. Germline V gives CDR1 MNHEY, CDR2 SVGAGI. CDR3 length: 15 residues. The V and J ends lost 4 bases and 4 bases, in that order; junction bases with no gene match: 7. CDR3: CASSFDRAGGNTIYF. CDR3 DNA: TGTGCCAGCAGTTTCGACAGGGCCGGAGGAAACACCATATATTTT.

V is TRBV9 and J is TRBJ2-1, with TRBD2 matching over 9 bases. CDR1 is SGDLS and CDR2 is YYNGEE in the germline V gene. This CDR3 has 17 amino acids. V lost 2 bases, J lost 1 base, and 7 bases stayed unmatched. In nucleotides, the CDR3 is TGTGCCAGCAGCGTGGCTAGCGGGATCGAATCCTACAATGAGCAGTTCTTC. Amino acid sequence: CASSVASGIESYNEQFF.

This clonotype was recorded many times. The chain combines TRBV4-3 with TRBJ1-5; no clear D gene. The length of the CDR3 is 15 residues. CDR1 and CDR2 from the germline V gene are LGHNA and YSLEER. Trimming cost V 1 base and J 2 bases, with 9 bases left between them. The CDR3 DNA follows: TGCGCCAGCAGCCAAGTGCTCAAGCGCAATCAGCCCCAGCATTTT. Encoded protein: CASSQVLKRNQPQHF.

This clonotype showed up many times. The V and J genes are TRBV6-2 or TRBV6-3 and TRBJ2-1; 11 nucleotides match TRBD2. The CDR3 runs to 16 residues. The germline V gene has CDR1 MNHEY and CDR2 SVGEGT. V dropped 5 bases and J dropped 2; count of bases not matched to a gene: 5. CDR3 in amino acids: CASSPLAGATYNEQFF. The CDR3 DNA reads TGTGCCAGCAGTCCACTAGCGGGAGCAACCTACAATGAGCAGTTCTTC.

This clonotype was seen at least ten times. The rearrangement links TRBV5-5 to TRBJ1-1, with D possibly matching TRBD1 (5 bases). Per germline, CDR1 SGHKS and CDR2 YYEKEE (reference sequence). The CDR3 totals 13 residues. V lost 3 bases and J lost 10, with 16 bases in between. CDR3 nucleotide sequence: TGTGCCAGCAGCTCCGGGGGGTCCCCGGGAGCTTTCTTT. Its translation is CASSSGGSPGAFF.

This clonotype occurred a few times. This chain joins TRBV25-1 and TRBJ2-3; D might be TRBD1 (5 bases). This CDR3 spans 13 amino acids. Deletions cut 7 bases from V and 4 bases from J, with 12 bases between. Germline CDR1 reads MGHDK; CDR2 reads SYGVNS. The CDR3 protein is CASMSWGPDTQYF. In nucleotides, the CDR3 is TGTGCCAGCATGAGCTGGGGCCCAGATACGCAGTATTTT.

As regards this clonotype: A much larger clonotype is one base distant, so this may be a read error. The chain is built from TRBV28 and TRBJ2-7, with no clear D. Germline CDR1 MDHEN, CDR2 SYDVKM. This CDR3 is built from 15 residues. The CDR3 here is CASSTGLPLLYELYF. CDR3 nucleotide sequence: TGTGCCAGCAGCACCGGTCTGCCGTTATTGTACGAGCTGTACTTC.

The gene calls are TRBV3-1 and TRBJ2-2; weak D call: TRBD1 (7 bases). V dropped 7 bases and J dropped 5 bases, with 23 bases sitting between them. Looked up from germline, CDR1 is LGHDT and CDR2 is YNNKEL (reference sequence). CDR3 length: 17 residues. CDR3 DNA: TGTGCCAGCACCCAGGGGGGACTCCAGTCTCTAACCGGGGAGCTGTTTTTT. As protein: CASTQGGLQSLTGELFF.

This clonotype was detected only a few times. The chain has TRBV7-2 and TRBJ2-5, with 11 bases fitting TRBD2. Germline CDR1 and CDR2: SGHTA and FQGNSA. Trimming removed 1 base from V and 1 base from J; junction bases left unmatched: 2. CDR3 length: 16 amino acids. In nucleotides, the CDR3 is TGTGCCAGCAGCTTAGGACTAGCGGGAACCCAAGAGACCCAGTACTTC. Translation: CASSLGLAGTQETQYF.

The chain couples TRBV5-4 to TRBJ2-4; D uncertain. In germline, CDR1 is SGHNT, CDR2 YYREEE (reference sequence). This CDR3 is 14 amino acids long. Trimming shortened V by 1 base and J by 2 bases, and 7 bases separated the two germline ends. CDR3 in amino acids: CASSLIGTKNIQYF. DNA for the CDR3: TGTGCCAGCAGCTTGATAGGGACCAAAAACATTCAGTACTTC.

The sample holds a few counts of this clonotype. The chain employs TRBV20-1 and TRBJ1-4, with a weak D call TRBD1 (6 bases). The V gene's germline CDR1 is DFQATT and CDR2 SNEGSKA (reference sequence). The CDR3 length is 12 residues. V shed 5 bases and J shed 7 bases, with 11 bases lying between them. Written as DNA, the CDR3 is TGCAGTGCTTGGGGGGCCAGTGAAAAACTGTTTTTT. Protein product: CSAWGASEKLFF.

Ten or more counts support this clonotype. The J gene is TRBJ2-7, the V gene TRBV7-2, with a tentative D call TRBD1 (5 bases). Trimming left V 4 bases short and J 1 base short, with 8 bases between. CDR1 SGHTA and CDR2 FQGNSA come from the germline V gene. CDR3 length: 13 amino acids. In DNA, the CDR3 is TGTGCCAGCAGCTACGACAGATCCTACGAGCAGTACTTC. This sequence encodes CASSYDRSYEQYF.

The chain carries TRBV4-1 and TRBJ1-2; D not resolved. Germline V gene sequence: CDR1 MGHRA, CDR2 YSYEKL. V dropped 4 bases and J dropped 4 bases, with 22 bases sitting between them. This CDR3 contains 17 residues. The CDR3 DNA follows: TGCGCCAGCAGCCCCCCCTCGTATGGCCTGCCTGGCTATGGCTACACCTTC. This sequence encodes CASSPPSYGLPGYGYTF.

The chain recombines TRBV12-3 or TRBV12-4 with TRBJ1-3; 7 bases are a match to TRBD1. V lost 4 bases to trimming and J lost 3 bases; unmatched junction nucleotides: 9. This CDR3 spans 16 amino acids. This CDR3 is CASSSPGQAIGNTIYF. The CDR3 DNA reads TGTGCCAGCAGTTCCCCCGGACAGGCCATTGGAAACACCATATATTTT.

This clonotype has at least ten counts. This chain uses TRBV15 with TRBJ2-7; weak D call: TRBD2 (5 bases). There are 15 residues in the CDR3. Germline V lookup: CDR1 LNHNV, CDR2 YYDKDF (reference sequence). Trimming cost V 0 bases and J 2 bases, with 11 bases left between them. The CDR3: CATSRDPGNTYEQYF. Here the CDR3 DNA reads TGTGCCACCAGCAGAGATCCGGGAAACACCTACGAGCAGTACTTC.

This clonotype was observed many times. The rearrangement uses TRBV3-1 and TRBJ1-4; D gene ambiguous. The CDR3 extends over 15 amino acids. V dropped 4 bases and J dropped 4 bases, with 13 bases sitting between them. Germline V lookup: CDR1 LGHDT, CDR2 YNNKEL (reference sequence). The CDR3 nucleotides are TGTGCCAGCAGCCCGGCGGGTAGTCTTAATGAAAAACTGTTTTTT. The encoded protein is CASSPAGSLNEKLFF.

The CDR3 protein is CASSPEPVQPQHF. The CDR3 coding sequence is TGCGCCAGCAGCCCAGAGCCAGTTCAGCCCCAGCATTTT. This chain uses TRBV4-1 with TRBJ1-5, with D unclear. Germline-derived CDR1 and CDR2 are MGHRA and YSYEKL. Trimming took off 4 bases at V and 6 bases at J, with 10 bases between the two ends. The CDR3 is made up of 13 amino acids.